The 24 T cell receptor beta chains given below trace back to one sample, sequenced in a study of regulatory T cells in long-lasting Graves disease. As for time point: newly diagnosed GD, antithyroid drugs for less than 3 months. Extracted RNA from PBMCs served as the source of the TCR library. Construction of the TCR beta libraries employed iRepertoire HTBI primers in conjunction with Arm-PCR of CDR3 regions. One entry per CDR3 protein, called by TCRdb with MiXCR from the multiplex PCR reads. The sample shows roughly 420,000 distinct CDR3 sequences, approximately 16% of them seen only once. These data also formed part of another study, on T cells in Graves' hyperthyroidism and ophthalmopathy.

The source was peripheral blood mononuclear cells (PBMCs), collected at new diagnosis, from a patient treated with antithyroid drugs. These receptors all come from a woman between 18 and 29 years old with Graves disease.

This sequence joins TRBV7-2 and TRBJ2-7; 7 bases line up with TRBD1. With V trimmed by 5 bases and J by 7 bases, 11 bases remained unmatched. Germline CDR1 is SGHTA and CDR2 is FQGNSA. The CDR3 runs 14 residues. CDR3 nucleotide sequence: TGTGCCAGCAGCCGCCGTGACAGGGTAGGTGAGCAGTACTTC. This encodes CASSRRDRVGEQYF. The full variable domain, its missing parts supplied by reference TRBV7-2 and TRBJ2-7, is GAGVSQSPSNKVTEKGKDVELRCDPISGHTALYWYRQSLGQGLEFLIYFQGNSAPDKSGLPSDRFSAERTGGSVSTLTIQRTQQEDSAVYLCASSRRDRVGEQYFGPGTRLTVT.

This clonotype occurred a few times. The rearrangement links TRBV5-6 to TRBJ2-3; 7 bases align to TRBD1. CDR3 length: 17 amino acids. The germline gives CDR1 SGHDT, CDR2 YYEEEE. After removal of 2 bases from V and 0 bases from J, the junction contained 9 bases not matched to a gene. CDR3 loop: CASSFVSETGSTDTQYF. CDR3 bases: TGTGCCAGCAGCTTTGTATCCGAGACAGGGAGCACAGATACGCAGTATTTT.

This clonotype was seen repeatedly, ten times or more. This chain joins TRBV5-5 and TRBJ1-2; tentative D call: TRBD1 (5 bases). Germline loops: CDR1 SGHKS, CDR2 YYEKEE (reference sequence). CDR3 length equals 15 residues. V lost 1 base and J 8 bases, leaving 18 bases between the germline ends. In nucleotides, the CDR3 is TGTGCCAGCAGCTTGTGGCCTACAGGAGGTGACGGCTACACCTTC. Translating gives CASSLWPTGGDGYTF.

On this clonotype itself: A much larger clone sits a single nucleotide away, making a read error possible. For the CDR3, the DNA is TGTGCCAGCATCGGGACAGGGTGGAATAGTGAGCAGTTCTTC. Translated, it gives CASIGTGWNSEQFF. The chain uses TRBV12-3 or TRBV12-4 and TRBJ2-1, with 9 nucleotides matching TRBD1. V was clipped by 7 bases and J by 9 bases; unmatched bases: 10. This CDR3 has 14 amino acids.

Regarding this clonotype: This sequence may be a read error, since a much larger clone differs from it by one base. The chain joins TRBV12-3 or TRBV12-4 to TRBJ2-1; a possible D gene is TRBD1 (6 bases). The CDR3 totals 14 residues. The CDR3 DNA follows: TGTGCCAGCAGAATCTCAGGGGTTGAGGATGAGCAGTCCTTC. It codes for CASRISGVEDEQSF.

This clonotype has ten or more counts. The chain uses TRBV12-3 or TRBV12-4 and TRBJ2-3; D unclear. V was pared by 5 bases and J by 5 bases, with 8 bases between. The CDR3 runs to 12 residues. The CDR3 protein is CASSPTGDTQYF. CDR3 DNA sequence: TGTGCCAGCAGTCCAACGGGAGATACGCAGTATTTT.

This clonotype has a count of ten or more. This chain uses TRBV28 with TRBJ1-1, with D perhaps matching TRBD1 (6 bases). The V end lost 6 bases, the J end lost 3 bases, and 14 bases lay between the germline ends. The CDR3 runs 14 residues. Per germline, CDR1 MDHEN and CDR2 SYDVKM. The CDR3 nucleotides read TGTGCCAGCAGCCTCACCAGGGGCTACACTGAAGCTTTCTTT. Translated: CASSLTRGYTEAFF.

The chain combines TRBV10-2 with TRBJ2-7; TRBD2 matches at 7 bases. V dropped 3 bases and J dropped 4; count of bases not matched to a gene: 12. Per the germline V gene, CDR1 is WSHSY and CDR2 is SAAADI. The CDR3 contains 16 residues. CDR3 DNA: TGCGCCAGCAGTGAACCTAGCGGAGTTGGATTTTACGAGCAGTACTTC. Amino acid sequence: CASSEPSGVGFYEQYF.

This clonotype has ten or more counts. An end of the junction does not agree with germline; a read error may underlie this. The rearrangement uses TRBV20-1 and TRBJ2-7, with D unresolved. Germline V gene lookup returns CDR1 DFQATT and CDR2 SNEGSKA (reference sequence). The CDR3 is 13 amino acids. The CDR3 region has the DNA TGCAGCGCTAAGACCGGCCGGTCCTACGAGCAGTACTTC. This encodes CSAKTGRSYEQYF.

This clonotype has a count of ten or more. CDR3 amino acids: CASSTWLAVDKETQYF. The CDR3 nucleotides read TGTGCCAGCAGTACTTGGCTAGCGGTTGATAAGGAGACCCAGTACTTC. The chain recombines TRBV7-3 with TRBJ2-5; 7 nucleotides match TRBD2. V gave up 6 bases and J gave up 5 bases; unmatched junction bases: 15. The germline V gene has CDR1 SGHTA and CDR2 FQGTGA. The CDR3 has 16 residues.

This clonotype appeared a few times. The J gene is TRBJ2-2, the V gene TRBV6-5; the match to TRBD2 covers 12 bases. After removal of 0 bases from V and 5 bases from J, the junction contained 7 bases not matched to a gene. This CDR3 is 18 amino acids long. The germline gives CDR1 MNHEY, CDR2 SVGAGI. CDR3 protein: CASSYSASGRARTGELFF. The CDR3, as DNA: TGTGCCAGCAGTTACTCGGCTAGCGGGAGGGCCCGGACCGGGGAGCTGTTTTTT.

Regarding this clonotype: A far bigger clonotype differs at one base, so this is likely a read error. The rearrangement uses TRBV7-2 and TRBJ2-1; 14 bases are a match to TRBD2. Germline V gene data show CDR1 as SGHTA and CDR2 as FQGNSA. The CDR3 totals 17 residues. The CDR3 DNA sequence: TGTGCCAGCAGTGGAGGGACTAGCGGGAGTACTAACAATGAGCGGTTCTTC. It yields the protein CASSGGTSGSTNNERFF.

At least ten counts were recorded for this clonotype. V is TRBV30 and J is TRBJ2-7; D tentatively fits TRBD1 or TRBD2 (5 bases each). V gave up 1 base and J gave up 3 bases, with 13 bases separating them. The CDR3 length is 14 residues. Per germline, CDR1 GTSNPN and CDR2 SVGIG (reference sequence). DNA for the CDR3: TGTGCCTGGAGTGAAGTTGGGGGTAACTACGAGCAGTACTTC. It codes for CAWSEVGGNYEQYF.

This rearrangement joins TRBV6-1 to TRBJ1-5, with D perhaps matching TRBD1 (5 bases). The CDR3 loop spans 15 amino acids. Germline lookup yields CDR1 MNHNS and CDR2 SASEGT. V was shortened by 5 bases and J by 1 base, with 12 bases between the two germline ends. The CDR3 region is CASSQGWGSNQPQHF. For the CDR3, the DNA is TGTGCCAGCAGTCAAGGGTGGGGGAGCAATCAGCCCCAGCATTTT.

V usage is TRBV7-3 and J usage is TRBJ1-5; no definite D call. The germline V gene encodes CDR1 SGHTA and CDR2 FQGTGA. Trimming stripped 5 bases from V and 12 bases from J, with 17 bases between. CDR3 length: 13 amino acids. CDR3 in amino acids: CASSVPRVVLQHF. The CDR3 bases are TGTGCCAGCAGCGTCCCCCGGGTGGTTCTCCAGCATTTT.

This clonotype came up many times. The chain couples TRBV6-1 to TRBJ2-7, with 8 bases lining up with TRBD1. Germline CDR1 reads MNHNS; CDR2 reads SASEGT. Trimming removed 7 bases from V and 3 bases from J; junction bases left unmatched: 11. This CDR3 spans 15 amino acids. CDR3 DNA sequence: TGTGCCAGCACCTGGGGACAGGCCCCTTACTACGAGCAGTACTTC. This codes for CASTWGQAPYYEQYF.

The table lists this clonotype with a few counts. Here the CDR3 reads CASSDSPGLDGNEQFF. The CDR3 DNA reads as TGTGCCAGCAGTGATTCCCCCGGACTAGATGGCAATGAGCAGTTCTTC. The chain couples TRBV6-1 to TRBJ2-1, with TRBD2 identical over 7 bases. The CDR3 has 16 amino acids. Trimming removed 3 bases from V and 6 bases from J; junction bases left unmatched: 11. The germline gives CDR1 MNHNS, CDR2 SASEGT.

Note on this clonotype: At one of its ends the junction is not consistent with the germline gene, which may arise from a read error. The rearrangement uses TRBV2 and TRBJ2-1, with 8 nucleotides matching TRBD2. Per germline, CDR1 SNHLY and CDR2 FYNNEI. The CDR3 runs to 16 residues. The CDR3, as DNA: TGCGCCAGCACCCCGGACCGGGGGGGGGGGTACAATGAGCAGTTCTTC. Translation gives CASTPDRGGGYNEQFF.

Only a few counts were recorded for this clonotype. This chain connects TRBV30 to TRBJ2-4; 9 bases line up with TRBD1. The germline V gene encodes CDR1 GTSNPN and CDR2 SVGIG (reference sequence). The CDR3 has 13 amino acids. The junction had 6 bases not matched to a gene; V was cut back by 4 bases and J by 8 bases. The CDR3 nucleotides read TGTGCCTGGAAGACAGGGGGGACTCACATTCAGTACTTC. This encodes CAWKTGGTHIQYF.

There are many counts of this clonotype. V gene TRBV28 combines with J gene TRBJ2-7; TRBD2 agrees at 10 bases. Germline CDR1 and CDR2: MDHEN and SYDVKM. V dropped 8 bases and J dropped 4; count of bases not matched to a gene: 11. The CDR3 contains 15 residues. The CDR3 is CASYRSSGRIYEQYF. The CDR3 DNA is TGTGCCAGCTACCGTAGTAGCGGGAGGATTTACGAGCAGTACTTC.

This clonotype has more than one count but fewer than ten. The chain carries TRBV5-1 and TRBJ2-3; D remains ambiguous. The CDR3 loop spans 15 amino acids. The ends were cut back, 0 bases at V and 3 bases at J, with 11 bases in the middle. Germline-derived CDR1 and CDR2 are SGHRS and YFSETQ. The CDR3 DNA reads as TGCGCCAGCAGCTTGGGCGCGGTTGGAACAGATACGCAGTATTTT. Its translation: CASSLGAVGTDTQYF.

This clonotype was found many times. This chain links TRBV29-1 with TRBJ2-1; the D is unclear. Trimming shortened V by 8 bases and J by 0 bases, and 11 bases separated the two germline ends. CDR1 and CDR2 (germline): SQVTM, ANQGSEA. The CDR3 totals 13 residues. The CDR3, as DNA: TGCAGCCCCAGGACCATCTCCTACAATGAGCAGTTCTTC. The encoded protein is CSPRTISYNEQFF.

The CDR3 loop is CASRETGPAYEQYF. Written as DNA, the CDR3 is TGTGCCAGCAGGGAGACAGGGCCTGCCTACGAGCAGTACTTC. The chain has TRBV2 and TRBJ2-7; 7 bases align to TRBD1. The J segment lost 2 bases and the V segment lost 6 bases, leaving 7 bases of the junction unmatched. This CDR3 has 14 amino acids. Germline lookup yields CDR1 SNHLY and CDR2 FYNNEI.

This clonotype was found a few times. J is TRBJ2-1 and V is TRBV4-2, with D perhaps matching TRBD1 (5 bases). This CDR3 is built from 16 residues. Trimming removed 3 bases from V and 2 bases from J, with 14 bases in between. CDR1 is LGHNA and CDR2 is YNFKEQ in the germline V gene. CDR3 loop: CASSHPRVDPYNEQFF. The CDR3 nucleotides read TGTGCCAGCAGCCACCCCAGGGTAGACCCCTACAATGAGCAGTTCTTC.